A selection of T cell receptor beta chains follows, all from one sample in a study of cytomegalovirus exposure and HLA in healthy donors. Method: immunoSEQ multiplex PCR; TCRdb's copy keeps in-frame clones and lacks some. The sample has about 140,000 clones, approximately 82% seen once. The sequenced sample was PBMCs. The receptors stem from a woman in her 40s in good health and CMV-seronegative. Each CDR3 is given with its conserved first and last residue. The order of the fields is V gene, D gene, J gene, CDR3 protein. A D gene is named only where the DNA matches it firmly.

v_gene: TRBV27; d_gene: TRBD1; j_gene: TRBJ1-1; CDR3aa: CASRQTTWTGMNTEAFF
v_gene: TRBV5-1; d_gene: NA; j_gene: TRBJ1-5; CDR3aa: CASSLEGAGQPQHF
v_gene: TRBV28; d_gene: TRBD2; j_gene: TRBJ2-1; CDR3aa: CASSFPRREGYEQFF
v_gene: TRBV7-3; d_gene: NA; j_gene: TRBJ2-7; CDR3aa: CASSLRQGGSLYF
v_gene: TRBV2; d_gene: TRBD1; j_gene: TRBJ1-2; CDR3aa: CASSRQGAPDYGYTF
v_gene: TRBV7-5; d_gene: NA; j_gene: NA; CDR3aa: CARSFKVTSESYEQYF
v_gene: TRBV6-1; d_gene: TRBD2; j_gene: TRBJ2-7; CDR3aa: CATTRGGRNEQYF
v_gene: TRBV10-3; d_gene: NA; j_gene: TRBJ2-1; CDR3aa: CAISGRQEAYNEQFF
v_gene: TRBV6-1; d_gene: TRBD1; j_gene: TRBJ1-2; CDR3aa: CASSRQGATGYTF
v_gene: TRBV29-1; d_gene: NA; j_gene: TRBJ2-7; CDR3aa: CSAAVGFDEQYF
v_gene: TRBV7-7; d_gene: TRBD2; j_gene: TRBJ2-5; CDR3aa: CASSSGLGETQYF
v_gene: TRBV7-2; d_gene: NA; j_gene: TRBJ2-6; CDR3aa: CASSSRMPSGANVLTF
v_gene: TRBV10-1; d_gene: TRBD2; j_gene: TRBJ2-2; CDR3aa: CASSESGRSTGELFF
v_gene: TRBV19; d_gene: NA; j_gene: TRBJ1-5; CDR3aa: CASSIDLFGVGNQPQHF
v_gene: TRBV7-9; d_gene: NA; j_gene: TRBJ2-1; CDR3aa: CSSRNGDEQFF
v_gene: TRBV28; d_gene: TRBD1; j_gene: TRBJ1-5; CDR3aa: CASRNLDRGNQPQHF
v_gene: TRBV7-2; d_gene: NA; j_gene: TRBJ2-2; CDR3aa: CASSPHGSQLGGELFF
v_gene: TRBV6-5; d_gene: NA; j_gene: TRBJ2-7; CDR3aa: CASSYPGQLLSYEQYF
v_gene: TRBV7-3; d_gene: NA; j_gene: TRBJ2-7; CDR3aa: CASSSTRSGSYEQYF
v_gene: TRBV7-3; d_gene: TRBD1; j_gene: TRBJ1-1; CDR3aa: CASSLRTGDTEAFF
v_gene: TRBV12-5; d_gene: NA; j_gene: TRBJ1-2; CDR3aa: CASGSNLNVGYTF
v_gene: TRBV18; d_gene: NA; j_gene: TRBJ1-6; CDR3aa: CASSQGLDYNSPLHF
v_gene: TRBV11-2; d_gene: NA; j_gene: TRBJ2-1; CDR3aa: CASSLEYRDNEQFF
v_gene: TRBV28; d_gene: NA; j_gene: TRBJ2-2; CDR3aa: CASTQGSNTGELFF
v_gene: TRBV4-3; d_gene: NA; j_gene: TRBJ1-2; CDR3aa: CASSRVGPPEEGYTF
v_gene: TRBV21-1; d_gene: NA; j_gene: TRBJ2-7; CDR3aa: CASSKYLDHEDYEQYF
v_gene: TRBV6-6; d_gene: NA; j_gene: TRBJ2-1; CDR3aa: CASSFGEQFF
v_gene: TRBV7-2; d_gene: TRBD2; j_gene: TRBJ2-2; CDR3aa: CASRREGTGELFF
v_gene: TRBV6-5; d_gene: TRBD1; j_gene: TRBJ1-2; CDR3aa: CASSPGTGGFFGYTF
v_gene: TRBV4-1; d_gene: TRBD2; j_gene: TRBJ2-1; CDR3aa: CASSQDITGTSVARNEQFF
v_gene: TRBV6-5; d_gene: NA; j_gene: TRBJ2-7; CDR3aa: CASSYLRTGIYEQYF
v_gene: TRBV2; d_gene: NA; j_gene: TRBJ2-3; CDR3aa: CASRPRLVTDTQYF
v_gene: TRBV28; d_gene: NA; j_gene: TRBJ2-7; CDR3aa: CASSLPGGTYEQYF
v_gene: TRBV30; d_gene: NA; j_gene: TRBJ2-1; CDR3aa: CACHHSWGRNEQFF
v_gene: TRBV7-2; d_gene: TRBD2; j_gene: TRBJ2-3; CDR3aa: CASSKTSGRSWVDTQYF
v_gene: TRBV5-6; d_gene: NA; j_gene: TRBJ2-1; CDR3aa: CASSLSIQTFSYNEQFF
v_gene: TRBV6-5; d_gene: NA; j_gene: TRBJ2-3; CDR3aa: CASSYSRVGLTDTQYF
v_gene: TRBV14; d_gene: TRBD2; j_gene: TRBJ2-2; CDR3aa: CASSPFREAAGELFF
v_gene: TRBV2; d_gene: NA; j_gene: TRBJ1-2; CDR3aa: CASTGDPDGYTF
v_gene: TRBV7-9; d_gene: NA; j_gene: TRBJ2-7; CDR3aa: CASSPGGGDVEQYF
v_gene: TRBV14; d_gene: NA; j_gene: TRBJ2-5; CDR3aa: CASSKLSGYQETQYF